This T cell receptor beta chain appears in the sequencing data of a study of tumor and adjacent non-tumor tissue in lung cancer (dated by TCRdb to 2017 to 2018). Background for the entire study: Patients with adenocarcinoma (about twelve), squamous cell carcinoma (2) and small cell lung cancer (1) were included in the cohort. The study compared bulk TCRbeta repertoires from lung tumor tissue and matched distant non-tumor lung tissue of some 15 lung cancer patients. Ages among the approximately 15 patients ranged from roughly 31 to 76 years, there were roughly 10 men and 5 women, and disease was at TNM stage I to III. For each patient, one tumor sample and one normal lung sample were taken, giving under 35 paired specimens that underwent TCRbeta CDR3 sequencing. Sequencing produced 100 million to 150 million productive TCRbeta reads in total, an average of approximately 3.9 million reads per sample. Broader findings and caveats from the paper: In normal lung, the top 100 clones accounted for a significantly larger cumulative share of the repertoire than in tumor tissue. Peripheral blood was not sequenced, so blood TCRbeta repertoires were not examined in the lung cancer patients of the study. TCR diversity (inverse Simpson) was significantly higher in tumor than in normal lung tissue (about 400 vs 180, P = 0.0075, Mann-Whitney U test). Neither the sequencing platform nor unique molecular identifiers are mentioned in the methods. Only about 15 patients were in the cohort, and the authors stated that larger samples and more detailed clinical data are needed. Younger patients had significantly higher TCR diversity, and higher tumor TCR diversity was associated with shorter overall and disease-free survival.

RNA was isolated from bulk, unsorted tissue, and RNA quality was assessed with a NanoDrop ND-1000 and an Agilent 2100. All donors had newly diagnosed lung cancer, had not received prior chemotherapy, and were admitted for thoracic surgery in China between August and November 2014. The study excluded patients who had received radiotherapy or chemotherapy before or who had another cancer at the same time. Pieces of surgical tissue measuring about 1-2.3 cm3 were kept in RNAlater solution and held at -80 degrees C until needed. CDR1 and CDR2, per the germline V gene, are LGHNA and YNFKEQ. The CDR3, from cysteine to phenylalanine, totals 18 residues. Only the CDR3 region is kept as DNA, spanning 54 bases read in frame from base 1. Library preparation used multiplex PCR. Sequencing took place on an Illumina HiSeq 2500. Following protocols modified from ARM-PCR, the researchers constructed TCRbeta libraries through three rounds of nested PCR with primers (Table S4). Before sequencing, PCR products in the 200-500 bp range were cut out of the gel and cleaned up using the QIAquick gel extraction kit. The authors' analysis ran thus. Trimmomatic was used to clean the reads, FLASH merged the cleaned reads into complete CDR3 sequences, and MiTCR assigned the sequences to V(D)J germline segments. Clonal diversity was calculated as the inverse Simpson's index using VDJtools. A read counted as productive if the sequence was in-frame and lacked a premature stop codon. The public reads were reanalyzed by TCRdb: fastp trimming at Q25, MiXCR alignment, in-frame beta chains only. Here each entry gathers all rows of one CDR3 protein and keeps the most common genes and DNA. The V and J calls shown here were made by TCRdb, not taken from the authors' results. The sample profile shows roughly 67,000 distinct CDR3 sequences; just under 60% of them were found once. The ten largest make up roughly a fifth of the sample.

Note on this clonotype: Its cognate antigen has yet to be identified. One junction end disagrees with the germline gene, perhaps due to a read error.

Source material: lung tumor tissue. The sequence joins TRBV4-2 to TRBJ2-1; TRBD2 is a possible D gene, resting on 6 matching bases. The TCR comes from a man in his forties or fifties with non-small cell lung cancer. CDR3 reads: CTSSQDPNSGLSYNEQFF. Here is the DNA: TGTACCAGCAGCCAAGACCCCAATAGCGGCTTATCCTACAATGAGCAGTTCTTC.